This T cell receptor (beta chain) was identified during a study of T cells in Graves' hyperthyroidism and ophthalmopathy. Study-wide background: Peripheral blood was acquired at first diagnosis, ahead of any therapy whatsoever. The study, taken as a whole, reports: Within blood appeared most thyroid clonotypes that had expanded above 0.001.

Over 18 months, lack of ophthalmopathy progression marked Graves' hyperthyroidism as stable. Patients aged 18 to 65 had newly diagnosed hyperthyroidism that had lasted under 2 months. Amplification targeted TCR beta CDR3 regions from RNA transcripts. HTBI primers were used for first-round RT-PCR of the TCR CDR3. MiXCR, applied by TCRdb to the multiplex PCR reads, yields one record per CDR3 protein. This table has 200,000 or so distinct CDR3 sequences, approximately 16% appearing once. The CDR3 is 15 amino acids. CDR1 is MNHEY, CDR2 SVGEGT, per germline. On this clonotype: Its cognate antigen is unknown. The junction does not match germline at one end; this may be a read error.

This receptor was taken from a woman in her 50s with Graves' hyperthyroidism. The material sequenced was blood. V usage is TRBV6-2 or TRBV6-3 and J usage is TRBJ1-5; D gene unclear. The CDR3 nucleotides read TGTGCCGGCAGTTACAAGGTCAATAGCAATCAGCCCCAGCATTTT. Its translation: CAGSYKVNSNQPQHF.